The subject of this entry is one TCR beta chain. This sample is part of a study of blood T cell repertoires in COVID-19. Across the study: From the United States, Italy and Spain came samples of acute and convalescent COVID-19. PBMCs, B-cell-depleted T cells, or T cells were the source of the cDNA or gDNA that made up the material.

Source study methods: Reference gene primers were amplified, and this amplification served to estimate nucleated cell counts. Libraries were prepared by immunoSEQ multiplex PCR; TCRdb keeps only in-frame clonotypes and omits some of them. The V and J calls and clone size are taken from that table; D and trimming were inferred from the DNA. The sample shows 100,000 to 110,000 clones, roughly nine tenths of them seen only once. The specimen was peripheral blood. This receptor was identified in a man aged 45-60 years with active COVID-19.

As DNA, the CDR3 is TGTGCCAGCAGCCCAGACCCCCGGGGGACTGAAGCTTTCTTT. Its translation is CASSPDPRGTEAFF. The gene calls are TRBV7-9 and TRBJ1-1; possibly TRBD1 for D (5 bases). Germline V CDR1 and CDR2: SEHNR, FQNEAQ (reference sequence). The CDR3 length is 14 residues. V lost 5 bases and J lost 5, with 15 bases in between.